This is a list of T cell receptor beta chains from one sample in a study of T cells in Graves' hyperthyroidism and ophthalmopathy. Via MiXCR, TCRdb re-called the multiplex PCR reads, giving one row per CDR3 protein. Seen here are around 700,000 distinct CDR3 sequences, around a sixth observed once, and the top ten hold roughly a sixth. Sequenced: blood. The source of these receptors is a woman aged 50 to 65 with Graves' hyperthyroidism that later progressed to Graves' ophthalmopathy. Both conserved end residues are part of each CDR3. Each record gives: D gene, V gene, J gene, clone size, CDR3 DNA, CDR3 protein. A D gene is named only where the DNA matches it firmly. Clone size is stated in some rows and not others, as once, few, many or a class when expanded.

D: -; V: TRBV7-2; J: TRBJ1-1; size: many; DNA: TGTGCCAGCAGCTTAGCATGGCTCGGCACTGAAGCTTTCTTT; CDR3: CASSLAWLGTEAFF
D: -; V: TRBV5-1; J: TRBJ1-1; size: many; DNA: TGCGCCAGCGGACGGACAATGAACACTGAAGCTTTCTTT; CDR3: CASGRTMNTEAFF
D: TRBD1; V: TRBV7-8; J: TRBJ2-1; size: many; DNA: TGTGCCAGCAGCCCGGGACAGGGGGCTAATGAGCAGTTCTTC; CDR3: CASSPGQGANEQFF
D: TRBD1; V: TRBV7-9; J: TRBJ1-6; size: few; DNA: TGTGCCAGCAGCTTAGCGACAGGGGATTCACCCCTCCACTTT; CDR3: CASSLATGDSPLHF
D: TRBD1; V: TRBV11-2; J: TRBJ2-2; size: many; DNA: TGTGCCAGCAGCATGACAGGGGGCTGGGCGACCGGGGAGCTGTTTTTT; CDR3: CASSMTGGWATGELFF
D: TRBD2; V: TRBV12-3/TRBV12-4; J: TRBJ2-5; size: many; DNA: TGTGCCAGCAGCCTAACGGGGGGAAAAGAGACCCAGTACTTC; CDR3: CASSLTGGKETQYF
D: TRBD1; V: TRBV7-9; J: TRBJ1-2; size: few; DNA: TGTGCCAGCAGCCGCACGGACAGGGCCCATGGCTACACCTTC; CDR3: CASSRTDRAHGYTF
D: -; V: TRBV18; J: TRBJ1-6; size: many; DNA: TGTGCCAGCTCACCATCGGATTCACCCCTCCACTTT; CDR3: CASSPSDSPLHF
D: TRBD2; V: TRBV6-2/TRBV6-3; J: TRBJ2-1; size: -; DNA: TGTGCCAGCAGTTCCTTAGCGGGGGCCTCCCCATCCTACAATGAGCAGTTCTTC; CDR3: CASSSLAGASPSYNEQFF
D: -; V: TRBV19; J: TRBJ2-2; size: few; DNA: TGTGCCAGTCTCCGCCGCGGCGGAGGGGGCACCGGGGAGCTGTTTTTT; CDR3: CASLRRGGGGTGELFF
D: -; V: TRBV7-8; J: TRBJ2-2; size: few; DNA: TGTGCCAGCGGAATACCCCGGACCGGGGAGCTGTTTTTT; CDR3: CASGIPRTGELFF
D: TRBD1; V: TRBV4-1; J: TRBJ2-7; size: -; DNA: TGCGCCAGCAGCCGCAACAGGGGCGTGGGACACGAGCAGTACTTC; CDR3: CASSRNRGVGHEQYF
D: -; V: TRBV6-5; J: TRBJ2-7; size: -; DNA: TGTGCCAGCGGCAGGACTGGGGCCTACGAGCAGTACTTC; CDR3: CASGRTGAYEQYF
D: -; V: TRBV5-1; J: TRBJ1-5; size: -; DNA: TGCGCCAGCAGTCCGAGCGGCAGCCTCAATCAGCCCCAGCATTTT; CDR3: CASSPSGSLNQPQHF
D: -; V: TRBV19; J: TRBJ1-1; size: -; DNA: TGTGCCAGTAGTATCATTGGGGAAAGCACTGAAGCTTTCTTT; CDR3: CASSIIGESTEAFF
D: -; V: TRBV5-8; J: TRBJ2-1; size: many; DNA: TGTGCCAGCAGCTTGATGGGGGCAGGTGAGCAGTTCTTC; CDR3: CASSLMGAGEQFF
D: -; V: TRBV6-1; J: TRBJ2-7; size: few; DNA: TGTGCCAGCCAAACCACTAGACAGGGAGGCGAGCAGTACTTC; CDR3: CASQTTRQGGEQYF
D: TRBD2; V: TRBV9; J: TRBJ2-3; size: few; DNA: TGTGCCAGCAGCCCTTCGGGGAGCGGGGGGGCAGCGAGCACAGATACGCAGTATTTT; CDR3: CASSPSGSGGAASTDTQYF
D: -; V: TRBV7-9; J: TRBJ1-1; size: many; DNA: TGTGCCAGCAGCTCTTCGGGAGCCCCGGCTACTGAAGCTTTCTTT; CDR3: CASSSSGAPATEAFF
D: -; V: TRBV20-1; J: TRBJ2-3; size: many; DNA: TGCAGTGCTGAAACCGTCAGGGGGGAAACAGATACGCAGTATTTT; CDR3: CSAETVRGETDTQYF
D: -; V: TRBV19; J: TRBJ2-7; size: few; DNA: TGTGCCAGTAGTGCCGGGACCCATGCCTACGAGCAGTACTTC; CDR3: CASSAGTHAYEQYF
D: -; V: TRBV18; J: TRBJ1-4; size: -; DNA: TGTGCCAGCTCACCAACAGGCACTGCAACTAATGAAAAACTGTTTTTT; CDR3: CASSPTGTATNEKLFF
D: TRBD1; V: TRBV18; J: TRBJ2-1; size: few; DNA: TGTGCCAGCTCACCTGGGGACAGGCCAGGCCTTGAGCAGTTCTTC; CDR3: CASSPGDRPGLEQFF
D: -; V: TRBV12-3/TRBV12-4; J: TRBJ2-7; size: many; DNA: TGTGCCAGCACCCGGTCACTTAGCTCCTACGAGCAGTACTTC; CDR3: CASTRSLSSYEQYF
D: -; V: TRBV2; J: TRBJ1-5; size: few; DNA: TGTGCCAGCAGCGGGGCTAACGTGGAGGTGGGTCAGCCCCAGCATTTT; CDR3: CASSGANVEVGQPQHF
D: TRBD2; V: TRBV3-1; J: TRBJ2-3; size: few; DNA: TGTGCCAGCAGCCTACGACCAGCGGGGGTTAAAGATACGCAGTATTTT; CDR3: CASSLRPAGVKDTQYF
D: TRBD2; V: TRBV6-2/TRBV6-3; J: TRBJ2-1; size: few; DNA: TGTGCCAGCAGAGGACTAGCGGGGGCGCTTTTGTATGAGCAGTTCTTC; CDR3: CASRGLAGALLYEQFF
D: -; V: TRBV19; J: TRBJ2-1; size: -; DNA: TGTGCCACCTCAATCGGGGGACTGGTGTATGAGCAGTTCTTC; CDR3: CATSIGGLVYEQFF
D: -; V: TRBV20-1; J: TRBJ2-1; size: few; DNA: TGCAGTGCCCCAGCGGGTCCCTACAATGAGCAGTTCTTC; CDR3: CSAPAGPYNEQFF
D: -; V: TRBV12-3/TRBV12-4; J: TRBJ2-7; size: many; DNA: TGTGCCAGCGTCACCTCCGGAGGTCACGAGCAGTACTTC; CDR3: CASVTSGGHEQYF
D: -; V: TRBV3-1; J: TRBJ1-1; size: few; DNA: TGTGCCAACAGCCACCTAGGGGAGGGAGCTTTCTTT; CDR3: CANSHLGEGAFF
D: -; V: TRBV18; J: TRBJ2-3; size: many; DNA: TGTGCCAGCTCACGGCTAGAGGCAGATACGCAGTATTTT; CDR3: CASSRLEADTQYF